This TCR beta chain was documented in a study of shared clonotypes between healthy human individuals. Assay used: immunoSEQ multiplex PCR; TCRdb lists only in-frame clones, some missing. Among fewer than 850,000 clones listed, 90% were seen once. This clone came up once. Its antigen is still unknown. Everyone who donated was a Caucasian adult who lived in Nashville, Tennessee. Trimming took 8 bases from V and 4 from J, leaving 21 bases between them. There are 16 residues in the CDR3. Germline V lookup: CDR1 MNHEY, CDR2 SMNVEV (reference sequence). The study, taken as a whole, reports: In a handful of donors, about 5% of naive CD4 clonotypes appeared in common. The study generally estimated greater richness for naive than memory subsets.

This receptor was obtained from a man between 18 and 29 years old in good health. Some clones in this sample may be carry-over from other donors' samples. This chain uses TRBV27 with TRBJ2-1; tentatively, D is TRBD1 (5 bases). Source material: memory CD8+ T cells from PBMCs. Subset meaning: CD45RO+ cells pooled with CCR7-negative TemRA cells. This CDR3 reads CASRSGLVGLYNEQFF. The CDR3 DNA reads as TGTGCCAGCCGGTCAGGGTTGGTGGGGCTTTACAATGAGCAGTTCTTC.